Each of the 21 T cell receptor beta chains below was sequenced from the same sample in a study of T cells in Graves' hyperthyroidism and ophthalmopathy. Amplification of TCR beta CDR3 regions was performed using RNA transcripts as template. First-round RT-PCR targeting the TCR CDR3 was performed with the HTBI primer set. TCRdb re-analysed the multiplex PCR reads in MiXCR, keeping a single row per CDR3 protein. In the table there are about 540,000 distinct CDR3 sequences, roughly 50% of which are singletons. Sequencing was performed on peripheral blood or thyroid tissue (not recorded which). These receptors were collected from a woman aged 18 to 35 with Graves' hyperthyroidism.

This clonotype was counted ten times or more. The chain is built from TRBV29-1 and TRBJ2-2; D remains ambiguous. Trimming shortened V by 4 bases and J by 2 bases, and 8 bases separated the two germline ends. CDR3 size: 13 residues. Germline-derived CDR1 and CDR2 are SQVTM and ANQGSEA. In DNA, the CDR3 is TGCAGCGTTGCATTGGTAAACACCGGGGAGCTGTTTTTT. This translates into CSVALVNTGELFF.

The rearrangement links TRBV27 to TRBJ2-7; 7 bases are shared with TRBD1. J lost 5 bases, V lost 5 bases, and 15 bases had no gene match. Germline V lookup: CDR1 MNHEY, CDR2 SMNVEV (reference sequence). The CDR3 is 16 amino acids. This CDR3 reads CASSPSRTGSRNEQYF. Written as DNA, the CDR3 is TGTGCCAGCAGTCCCTCTCGGACAGGTTCTAGAAACGAGCAGTACTTC.

The chain combines TRBV12-3 or TRBV12-4 with TRBJ1-2, with TRBD1 matching 8 bases. V shed 6 bases and J 8 bases; nucleotides not matched to a gene: 8. The CDR3 has 13 residues. CDR3 sequence: CASSSPYRGGYTF. DNA for the CDR3: TGTGCCAGCAGCTCCCCGTACAGGGGGGGCTACACCTTC.

As to this clonotype: It may be a read error: a sequence one base away is much more abundant. The chain carries TRBV19 and TRBJ1-2; TRBD1 is a possible D gene (5 bases). The CDR3 extends over 15 amino acids. The germline V gene has CDR1 LNHDA and CDR2 SQIVND (reference sequence). Trimming left V 6 bases short and J 3 bases short, with 17 bases between. The CDR3 is CASRGWDLGDYGYTF. The CDR3 nucleotides are TGTGCCAGTAGAGGTTGGGACCTAGGAGACTATGGCTACACCTTC.

This clonotype showed up just once. This sequence joins TRBV20-1 and TRBJ2-7; 11 bases are a match to TRBD1. The V gene end was trimmed by 1 base and the J gene end by 3 bases; junction bases not matched to a gene: 14. Germline loops: CDR1 DFQATT, CDR2 SNEGSKA (reference sequence). The CDR3 extends over 18 amino acids. The CDR3 is CSARVGQGAGANLYEQYF. DNA of the CDR3: TGCAGTGCTAGAGTAGGACAGGGGGCAGGCGCTAATCTCTACGAGCAGTACTTC.

The V gene is TRBV20-1, the J gene TRBJ1-5; possible D gene TRBD1, 6 bases. The CDR3 spans 15 residues. Germline V gives CDR1 DFQATT, CDR2 SNEGSKA (reference sequence). V lost 6 bases, J lost 1 base, and 16 bases lay in between. CDR3 in amino acids: CSAPGTRTSNQPQHF. The CDR3 region has the DNA TGCAGTGCCCCCGGGACAAGAACGAGCAATCAGCCCCAGCATTTT.

The V gene is TRBV2, the J gene TRBJ2-6, with TRBD1 matching 7 bases. In germline, CDR1 is SNHLY, CDR2 FYNNEI. CDR3 size: 16 residues. The J segment lost 2 bases and the V segment lost 6 bases, leaving 7 bases of the junction unmatched. CDR3 in DNA: TGTGCCAGCAGCTACAGGGGTTACACTGGGGCCAACGTCCTGACTTTC. The encoded protein is CASSYRGYTGANVLTF. The full variable domain, rest sourced from reference TRBV2 and TRBJ2-6, is EPEVTQTPSHQVTQMGQEVILRCVPISNHLYFYWYRQILGQKVEFLVSFYNNEISEKSEIFDDQFSVERPDGSNFTLKIRSTKLEDSAMYFCASSYRGYTGANVLTFGAGSRLTVL.

The chain joins TRBV20-1 to TRBJ1-2, with D possibly matching TRBD1 (6 bases). Trimming stripped 3 bases from V and 2 bases from J, with 10 bases between. This CDR3 spans 13 amino acids. In germline, CDR1 is DFQATT, CDR2 SNEGSKA (reference sequence). This CDR3 reads CSARKRGNYGYTF. The CDR3 bases are TGCAGTGCTAGGAAAAGGGGGAACTATGGCTACACCTTC.

The chain has TRBV10-3 and TRBJ2-7; 10 bases map to TRBD1. The trim removed 6 bases at V and 9 bases at J, leaving 5 bases unmatched. The CDR3 contains 12 residues. CDR1 is ENHRY and CDR2 is SYGVKD in the germline V gene. The CDR3 loop is CAISDRGQGQYF. The CDR3 DNA is TGTGCCATCAGCGACAGGGGGCAGGGGCAGTACTTC.

In regard to this clonotype: One base away lies a much larger clone, so this may be a sequencing read error. This sequence joins TRBV27 and TRBJ1-5; no clear D. This CDR3 has 13 residues. Germline assignment: CDR1 MNHEY and CDR2 SMNVEV (reference sequence). The CDR3 here is CASRSSGNQPPHF. The CDR3 region has the DNA TGTGCCAGCCGATCTTCTGGCAATCAGCCCCCGCATTTT.

The chain employs TRBV6-1 and TRBJ1-6; TRBD1 aligns across 11 bases. This CDR3 region has 15 residues. Germline-derived CDR1 and CDR2 are MNHNS and SASEGT. The ends lost 1 base at V and 9 bases at J; junction bases unmatched: 2. The CDR3 DNA follows: TGTGCCAGCAGTGAAGGGACAGGGGGCAGTTCACCCCTCCACTTT. Its translation: CASSEGTGGSSPLHF.

V is TRBV7-6 and J is TRBJ1-2; D not resolved. This CDR3 region has 11 residues. Germline V gene data show CDR1 as SGHVS and CDR2 as FNYEAQ. Trimming took 5 bases from V and 7 from J, leaving 8 bases between them. Written as DNA, the CDR3 is TGTGCCAGCAGCGCCCTTTGTGGCTACACCTTC. Translation: CASSALCGYTF.

This clonotype has a handful of counts. The V and J genes are TRBV29-1 and TRBJ2-3, with TRBD1 identical over 7 bases. Germline V CDR1 and CDR2: SQVTM, ANQGSEA. The CDR3 consists of 12 residues. Trimming removed 7 bases from V and 2 bases from J; junction bases left unmatched: 3. This CDR3 is CSADRATDTQYF. CDR3 nucleotide sequence: TGCAGCGCTGACAGGGCCACAGATACGCAGTATTTT.

This clonotype was seen only a few times. The J gene is TRBJ1-2, the V gene TRBV27; D is possibly TRBD1 (5 bases). Germline-derived CDR1 and CDR2 are MNHEY and SMNVEV (reference sequence). This CDR3 has 14 residues. V was clipped by 8 bases and J by 11 bases, with 24 bases between them. This CDR3 reads CASRNLEAGKPYTF. The DNA for the CDR3 is TGTGCCAGCCGTAACCTCGAGGCAGGGAAACCTTACACCTTC.

At least ten counts were recorded for this clonotype. The chain joins TRBV4-3 to TRBJ2-5; TRBD2 aligns across 14 bases. CDR3 size: 15 residues. Germline V lookup: CDR1 LGHNA, CDR2 YSLEER. V lost 4 bases and J lost 4; bases outside the gene matches: 2. CDR3: CASSRTSGRPETQYF. In nucleotides, the CDR3 is TGCGCCAGCAGCCGGACTAGCGGGAGGCCAGAGACCCAGTACTTC.

This clonotype was recorded many times. A much bigger clone sits one base away, suggesting this may be a read error. The chain has TRBV5-1 and TRBJ1-6, with D uncertain. In germline, CDR1 is SGHRS, CDR2 YFSETQ. The CDR3 has 13 amino acids. The CDR3 loop reads CVSSPDGGSPLHF. DNA of the CDR3: TGCGTCAGCAGCCCGGACGGTGGTTCACCCCTCCACTTT.

There are many counts of this clonotype. This chain connects TRBV11-2 to TRBJ2-7; 12 bases match TRBD2. V shed 0 bases, J shed 5 bases, and the junction held 8 bases outside the gene matches. CDR3 length: 17 amino acids. Germline V gene sequence: CDR1 SGHAT, CDR2 FQNNGV. CDR3 coding DNA: TGTGCCAGCAGCTTAGAAACATTACTAGCGGGAGGCAACGAGCAGTACTTC. Translated: CASSLETLLAGGNEQYF.

In its sample, this clonotype was seen a few times. V is TRBV6-1 and J is TRBJ2-7; 8 positions agree with TRBD2. CDR1 and CDR2 from the germline V gene are MNHNS and SASEGT. Losses at the gene ends were 5 bases for V and 2 bases for J; bases not matched to a gene: 11. The CDR3 is 16 residues long. The CDR3 protein is CASSRENFSGTYEQYF. The CDR3 DNA sequence: TGTGCCAGCAGTCGTGAGAATTTTAGCGGGACCTACGAGCAGTACTTC.

This clonotype was picked up many times. This rearrangement joins TRBV4-2 to TRBJ2-5; tentatively, D is TRBD1 (6 bases). The CDR3 is 14 residues long. Trimming stripped 1 base from V and 4 bases from J, with 10 bases between. Germline CDR1 and CDR2: LGHNA and YNFKEQ. The CDR3 DNA reads TGTGCCAGCAGCCAAGGAGACAGGACAGAGACCCAGTACTTC. Encoded protein: CASSQGDRTETQYF.

This clonotype was found once. The gene calls are TRBV20-1 and TRBJ1-2; D gene unclear. The CDR3 length is 14 residues. V was clipped by 4 bases and J by 4 bases, with 16 bases between them. The germline CDR1 and CDR2 sequences are DFQATT and SNEGSKA (reference sequence). The CDR3 DNA reads as TGCAGTGCTAACCTAGCGGCAGAGACCTATGGCTACACCTTC. Protein product: CSANLAAETYGYTF.

For this clonotype: At one boundary the junction diverges from the germline segment, which might be a read error. The chain couples TRBV5-1 to TRBJ2-7; TRBD2 matches 8 bases. The end of the DNA aligns better with TRBJ2-1, so the J call may be wrong. Germline V gives CDR1 SGHRS, CDR2 YFSETQ. The CDR3 has 15 residues. The DNA of the CDR3 is TGTGCCAGCAGCCCTCAGCGGGAGTCGGACAATGAGCAGTTCTTC. Translated, it gives CASSPQRESDNEQFF.